This T cell receptor beta chain is from a study of T cells expressing NK-cell markers. Across the whole study: Source material for TCR beta repertoires consisted of sorted CD3+CD56+NKG2C+, CD3+CD56+NKG2C- and CD3+CD56-NKG2C+ T cells. Eight donors were sequenced, of whom seven were HCMV-seropositive, while the remaining one was HCMV-seronegative.

UMI-tagged 5'RACE template switching yielded the TCR beta cDNA. TCRdb reprocessed the 5' RACE reads and stores each CDR3 protein as one record, lacking DNA. The sample table includes about 160,000 distinct CDR3 sequences. Study results and limitations: For over 5 donors, the dominant NKG2C+ clonotypes made up about 1.0-7.5% of their CD8+ T cells.

Of note for this clonotype: What it binds is not known.

This CDR3 spans 14 amino acids. CDR1 is MDHEN, CDR2 SYDVKM, per germline. The chain is built from TRBV28 and TRBJ1-2; TCRdb picks TRBD1, but there is no DNA to check that call. The receptor was isolated from a man aged 18-69 years in good health. What was sequenced was blood T cells: a sorted CD56 or NKG2C T cell subset, CD4+ or CD8+ T cells, or bulk PBMC T cells (not recorded which). The CDR3: CASRRQGGRYGYTF.